The 31 T cell receptor beta chains below come from one sample, sequenced in a study of memory CD4+ T cells and cytomegalovirus serostatus. Sequenced by immunoSEQ multiplex PCR; TCRdb stores in-frame clones only, minus some. The data contain under 55,000 clones, around 76% of them seen just once; the ten biggest clones take up 1.5% to 2%. Single viable CD3+CD4+CD8-CD45RO+ cells were sorted as the memory CD4+ T cells. The sample was memory CD4+ T cells from blood. The receptors here all came from an adult in good health and CMV-seronegative.

This clone was counted once. This chain links TRBV5-4 with TRBJ2-5; 11 bases are shared with TRBD2. The CDR3 is made up of 15 amino acids. With V trimmed by 4 bases and J by 5 bases, 7 bases remained unmatched. CDR1 and CDR2 from the germline V gene are SGHNT and YYREEE (reference sequence). In DNA form, the CDR3 reads TGTGCCAGCAGCGTCACTAGCGGGAGCTCTGAGACCCAGTACTTC. Translating it yields CASSVTSGSSETQYF.

This clone has only one observation. The chain is built from TRBV6-6 and TRBJ1-1; perhaps TRBD1 as D (5 bases). Trimming took 2 bases from V and 0 from J, leaving 7 bases between them. Per germline, CDR1 MNHNY and CDR2 SVGAGI (reference sequence). The CDR3 loop spans 14 amino acids. CDR3 residues: CASSYRGMNTEAFF. CDR3 DNA sequence: TGTGCCAGCAGTTACCGGGGGATGAACACTGAAGCTTTCTTT.

The genes are TRBV11-2 and TRBJ2-3; 14 nucleotides agree with TRBD2. This CDR3 is 15 amino acids long. After removal of 5 bases from V and 6 bases from J, the junction contained 4 bases not matched to a gene. In germline, CDR1 is SGHAT, CDR2 FQNNGV. CDR3 loop: CASSPRTSGRDTQYF. CDR3 nucleotide sequence: TGTGCCAGCAGCCCAAGGACTAGCGGGAGGGATACGCAGTATTTT. The full variable domain, its missing parts supplied by reference TRBV11-2 and TRBJ2-3, is EAGVAQSPRYKIIEKRQSVAFWCNPISGHATLYWYQQILGQGPKLLIQFQNNGVVDDSQLPKDRFSAERLKGVDSTLKIQPAKLEDSAVYLCASSPRTSGRDTQYFGPGTRLTVL.

This clone was found once. This chain connects TRBV5-1 to TRBJ2-5; TRBD1 matches 8 bases. CDR3 length equals 14 residues. V lost 4 bases to trimming and J lost 2 bases; unmatched junction nucleotides: 4. CDR1 is SGHRS and CDR2 is YFSETQ in the germline V gene. CDR3 coding DNA: TGCGCCAGCAGCCTCCGGGACAGGCAAGAGACCCAGTACTTC. Translating it yields CASSLRDRQETQYF.

The CDR3 DNA sequence: TGCGCCAGCAGTGCTAGCGGGACAGATACGCAGTATTTT. It is translated as CASSASGTDTQYF. The chain is built from TRBV10-1 and TRBJ2-3; 8 bases are shared with TRBD2. Trimming cost V 4 bases and J 3 bases; bases outside gene matches: 0. This CDR3 spans 13 amino acids. Germline CDR1 is WNHNN and CDR2 is SYGVQD (reference sequence).

The chain has TRBV19 and TRBJ2-2; D is unclear. The CDR3 runs to 15 residues. Germline CDR1 LNHDA, CDR2 SQIVND (reference sequence). Deletions cut 5 bases from V and 5 bases from J, with 15 bases between. CDR3 sequence reads: CASSPIRTNTGELFF. CDR3 coding DNA: TGTGCCAGTAGTCCTATTAGGACCAATACCGGGGAGCTGTTTTTT.

This rearrangement joins TRBV5-6 to TRBJ1-3, with 9 positions matching TRBD1. V was clipped by 4 bases and J by 3 bases; unmatched bases: 8. CDR1 SGHDT and CDR2 YYEEEE come from the germline V gene. The CDR3 extends over 16 amino acids. The CDR3 DNA follows: TGTGCCAGCAGCCCTCGAACAGGGGGCGTTGGAAACACCATATATTTT. It yields the protein CASSPRTGGVGNTIYF.

The chain combines TRBV6-5 with TRBJ1-2; the D gene is possibly TRBD1 (6 bases). This CDR3 is built from 12 residues. Germline CDR1 reads MNHEY; CDR2 reads SVGAGI. Deletions cut 7 bases from V and 5 bases from J, with 11 bases between. Here the CDR3 reads CASKGVGYGYTF. The CDR3 DNA sequence: TGTGCCAGCAAGGGGGTTGGGTATGGCTACACCTTC.

The chain recombines TRBV9 with TRBJ2-3, with 10 bases identical to TRBD2. This CDR3 is built from 17 residues. The germline V gene encodes CDR1 SGDLS and CDR2 YYNGEE. V shed 0 bases and J 0 bases; nucleotides not matched to a gene: 4. The chain's CDR3 is CASSVGLAGSSTDTQYF. The CDR3 bases are TGTGCCAGCAGCGTAGGACTAGCGGGCTCTAGCACAGATACGCAGTATTTT.

The chain combines TRBV27 with TRBJ1-1; 10 bases are a match to TRBD1. V gave up 7 bases and J gave up 0 bases; unmatched junction bases: 11. CDR1 is MNHEY, CDR2 SMNVEV, per germline (reference sequence). The CDR3 runs to 17 residues. CDR3 region: CASKSLGTGVMNTEAFF. DNA of the CDR3: TGTGCCAGCAAGTCTTTAGGGACAGGGGTCATGAACACTGAAGCTTTCTTT.

This sequence joins TRBV5-1 and TRBJ2-1; no clear D gene. Trimming pared 7 bases from V and 1 base from J, leaving 15 bases between. From germline, CDR1 is SGHRS and CDR2 YFSETQ. The CDR3 is 15 amino acids. CDR3 sequence: CASSYGQVSYNEQFF. In DNA, the CDR3 is TGCGCCAGCTCCTACGGGCAGGTATCCTACAATGAGCAGTTCTTC.

This clone has just a few counts. Other DNA variants within this sample encode the same CDR3. This chain joins TRBV7-2 and TRBJ2-3; no definite D call. The V end was cut by 5 bases, the J end by 2 bases, with 5 bases between. Germline-derived CDR1 and CDR2 are SGHTA and FQGNSA. The CDR3 covers 12 residues. The CDR3 region is CASSRDTDTQYF. CDR3 in DNA: TGTGCCAGCAGCCGAGACACAGATACGCAGTATTTT.

V is TRBV30 and J is TRBJ1-6, with a weak D call TRBD1 (6 bases). In germline, CDR1 is GTSNPN, CDR2 SVGIG (reference sequence). The CDR3 spans 16 residues. Deletions cut 0 bases from V and 6 bases from J, with 15 bases between. CDR3 protein: CAWSVRTSRGNSPLHF. The CDR3 bases are TGTGCCTGGAGTGTACGAACTTCCAGGGGTAATTCACCCCTCCACTTT.

The J gene is TRBJ2-5, the V gene TRBV4-2; TRBD2 matches at 12 bases. There are 18 residues in the CDR3. CDR1 and CDR2 (germline): LGHNA, YNFKEQ. V lost 0 bases and J lost 4; bases outside the gene matches: 9. The CDR3 region has the DNA TGTGCCAGCAGCCAAGATTTGCTAGCGGGGGGGCCGGGAGAGACCCAGTACTTC. Its protein product is CASSQDLLAGGPGETQYF.

As to this clone: The sample has other DNA sequences that encode this CDR3 too. The chain recombines TRBV30 with TRBJ2-5, with 8 bases aligning to TRBD1. V lost 1 base, J lost 4 bases, and 5 bases stayed unmatched. Germline CDR1 GTSNPN, CDR2 SVGIG (reference sequence). CDR3 size: 14 residues. The CDR3 loop is CAWSGQGLGETQYF. Here the CDR3 DNA reads TGTGCCTGGAGTGGACAGGGGCTCGGAGAGACCCAGTACTTC.

The rearrangement links TRBV6-5 to TRBJ1-4; a possible D gene is TRBD1 (6 bases). This CDR3 is 15 amino acids long. Germline V gives CDR1 MNHEY, CDR2 SVGAGI. V was trimmed by 2 bases and J by 8 bases, leaving 15 bases between them. CDR3 sequence (DNA): TGTGCCAGCAGTTACCACAGGGCGCCGGAAGAAAAACTGTTTTTT. Translated, it gives CASSYHRAPEEKLFF.

This clone has only a few counts. This sequence joins TRBV14 and TRBJ2-7; 7 nucleotides match TRBD2. This CDR3 spans 14 amino acids. Per germline, CDR1 SGHDN and CDR2 FVKESK. V gave up 4 bases and J gave up 1 base; unmatched junction bases: 4. The CDR3: CASSPGRGSYEQYF. CDR3 sequence (DNA): TGTGCCAGCAGCCCGGGGCGGGGGTCCTACGAGCAGTACTTC.

The chain has TRBV4-1 and TRBJ2-7, with D unresolved. The CDR3 covers 18 residues. In germline, CDR1 is MGHRA, CDR2 YSYEKL. Trimming cost V 0 bases and J 0 bases, with 18 bases left between them. CDR3 loop: CASSQDVVSPLNSYEQYF. DNA of the CDR3: TGCGCCAGCAGCCAAGATGTGGTTAGTCCTCTAAACTCCTACGAGCAGTACTTC.

The V gene is TRBV18, the J gene TRBJ2-7; TRBD1 aligns across 7 bases. Germline V gene lookup returns CDR1 KGHSH and CDR2 LQKENI. The CDR3 is made up of 15 amino acids. Trimming removed 0 bases from V and 3 bases from J; junction bases left unmatched: 5. The CDR3: CASSPPTGFHYEQYF. CDR3 coding DNA: TGTGCCAGCTCACCACCGACAGGGTTTCACTACGAGCAGTACTTC.

The genes are TRBV28 and TRBJ2-1; 12 nucleotides agree with TRBD2. The CDR3 extends over 16 amino acids. The germline gives CDR1 MDHEN, CDR2 SYDVKM. V was clipped by 5 bases and J by 6 bases; unmatched bases: 8. CDR3 nucleotide sequence: TGTGCCAGCAGTCCTGGACTAGCGGGGAGGCCCAATGAGCAGTTCTTC. Its protein product is CASSPGLAGRPNEQFF.

The chain has TRBV6-1 and TRBJ1-5, with D unclear. The V and J ends lost 6 bases and 0 bases respectively, with 9 bases between them. Germline CDR1 and CDR2: MNHNS and SASEGT. This CDR3 is 14 amino acids long. Written as DNA, the CDR3 is TGTGCCAGCAGACAAGATTATAGCAATCAGCCCCAGCATTTT. Protein product: CASRQDYSNQPQHF.

The chain uses TRBV13 and TRBJ2-3, with TRBD2 matching 15 bases. Germline assignment: CDR1 PRHDT and CDR2 FYEKMQ (reference sequence). V was clipped by 5 bases and J by 3 bases; unmatched bases: 12. This CDR3 has 19 residues. CDR3 in DNA: TGTGCCAGCAGCCCCTCCCCGGGGACTAGCGGGGGGATTACAGATACGCAGTATTTT. It is translated as CASSPSPGTSGGITDTQYF.

The genes are TRBV4-1 and TRBJ2-7, with TRBD2 matching 7 bases. Trimming removed 4 bases from V and 5 bases from J; junction bases left unmatched: 11. The germline gives CDR1 MGHRA, CDR2 YSYEKL. This CDR3 has 15 residues. CDR3 in amino acids: CASSRIWGEGNEQYF. As DNA, the CDR3 is TGCGCCAGCAGCCGAATATGGGGGGAGGGAAACGAGCAGTACTTC.

This rearrangement joins TRBV15 to TRBJ2-3, with D hard to call. CDR1 and CDR2 from the germline V gene are LNHNV and YYDKDF (reference sequence). The germline V and J ends were trimmed by 2 bases and 3 bases, with 12 bases remaining between them. The CDR3 sequence is 15 residues long. The CDR3: CATSRSGRETDTQYF. The DNA of the CDR3 is TGTGCCACCAGCAGATCCGGAAGGGAAACAGATACGCAGTATTTT.

The gene calls are TRBV11-2 and TRBJ1-1; D possibly corresponds to TRBD1 (6 bases). V shed 0 bases and J shed 0 bases, with 23 bases lying between them. The CDR3 sequence is 20 residues long. Looked up from germline, CDR1 is SGHAT and CDR2 is FQNNGV. The CDR3 protein is CASSLETRKDSLSMNTEAFF. In nucleotides, the CDR3 is TGTGCCAGCAGCTTAGAGACTCGAAAGGACAGCTTGTCTATGAACACTGAAGCTTTCTTT. Based on the CDR3 plus reference TRBV11-2 and TRBJ1-1, the full variable domain is EAGVAQSPRYKIIEKRQSVAFWCNPISGHATLYWYQQILGQGPKLLIQFQNNGVVDDSQLPKDRFSAERLKGVDSTLKIQPAKLEDSAVYLCASSLETRKDSLSMNTEAFFGQGTRLTVV.

This clone was counted a single time. The chain recombines TRBV19 with TRBJ2-2; D perhaps matches TRBD2 (5 bases). Trimming pared 9 bases from V and 0 bases from J, leaving 17 bases between. The germline gives CDR1 LNHDA, CDR2 SQIVND (reference sequence). This CDR3 has 16 amino acids. The CDR3 nucleotides are TGTGCCAGCAAAGCGAGGGTCTGGGCGAACACCGGGGAGCTGTTTTTT. Amino acid sequence: CASKARVWANTGELFF.

The chain carries TRBV5-1 and TRBJ1-1; 8 bases map to TRBD1. The V gene's germline CDR1 is SGHRS and CDR2 YFSETQ. The J segment lost 0 bases and the V segment lost 4 bases, leaving 8 bases of the junction unmatched. This CDR3 contains 16 residues. The CDR3 here is CASSLGQGGMNTEAFF. For the CDR3, the DNA is TGCGCCAGCAGCCTAGGACAGGGAGGCATGAACACTGAAGCTTTCTTT.

The chain has TRBV7-9 and TRBJ1-6, with 9 bases fitting TRBD1. This CDR3 is 14 amino acids long. Germline CDR1 is SEHNR and CDR2 is FQNEAQ (reference sequence). V gave up 5 bases and J gave up 9 bases; unmatched junction bases: 5. The CDR3 region is CASSRDRARSPLHF. CDR3 DNA sequence: TGTGCCAGCAGCCGGGACAGGGCACGTTCACCCCTCCACTTT.

The CDR3 DNA reads as TGTGCCAGCAGCGTACGATGGACCGGGTACGAGCAGTACTTC. Amino acid sequence: CASSVRWTGYEQYF. The J gene is TRBJ2-7, the V gene TRBV9; D not certain. This CDR3 is built from 14 residues. Per germline, CDR1 SGDLS and CDR2 YYNGEE. V was shortened by 1 base and J by 4 bases, with 12 bases between the two germline ends.

V and J are TRBV28 and TRBJ1-4; D not certain. Trimming took off 4 bases at V and 8 bases at J, with 8 bases between the two ends. Per the germline V gene, CDR1 is MDHEN and CDR2 is SYDVKM. The CDR3 covers 12 residues. CDR3 sequence (DNA): TGTGCCAGCAGTTCAACAAGGGAAAAACTGTTTTTT. As protein: CASSSTREKLFF.

This rearrangement joins TRBV14 to TRBJ2-7; TRBD2 is a possible D gene (5 bases). The V end was cut by 6 bases, the J end by 7 bases, with 22 bases between. The CDR3 has 15 amino acids. Germline V lookup: CDR1 SGHDN, CDR2 FVKESK. CDR3 amino acids: CASRRTGNPSGEQYF. The CDR3 DNA reads as TGTGCCAGCAGGCGGACCGGGAACCCTTCCGGGGAGCAGTACTTC.